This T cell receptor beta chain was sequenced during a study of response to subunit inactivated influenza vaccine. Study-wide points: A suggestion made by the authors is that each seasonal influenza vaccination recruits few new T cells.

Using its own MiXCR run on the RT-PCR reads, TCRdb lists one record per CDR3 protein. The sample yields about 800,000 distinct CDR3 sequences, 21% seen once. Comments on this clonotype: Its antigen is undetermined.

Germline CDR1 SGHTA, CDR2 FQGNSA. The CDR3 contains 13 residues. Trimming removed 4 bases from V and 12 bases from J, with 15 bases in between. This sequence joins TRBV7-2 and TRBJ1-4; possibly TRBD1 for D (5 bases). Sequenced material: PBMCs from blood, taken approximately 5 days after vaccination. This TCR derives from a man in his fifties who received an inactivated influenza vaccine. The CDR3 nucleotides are TGTGCCAGCAGCTCCGAGAGGGGCAGGGAACTGTTTTTT. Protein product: CASSSERGRELFF.